This T cell receptor (beta chain) comes out of a study of regulatory T cells (dated by TCRdb to 2017 to 2018). Looking at the study overall: The study compared T-cell receptor beta repertoires of sorted regulatory, conventional CD4+ and CD8+ T cells in CD3G-deficient patients with those in healthy controls. What the work shows at the level of the full study, not this receptor alone: Compared with control CD8+ cells, CD8+ T cells derived from patients showed a nonsignificant trend toward reduced Shannon entropy. Restricted unique TRB V-J pairs and skewed V and J gene usage were observed in patient repertoires, most markedly in regulatory T cells.

V loses 4 bases of germline sequence and J loses 7 bases, and the interval between the two ends is 15 bases. CDR1 and CDR2 (SGHRS, YFSETQ) derive from the germline V gene. Its CDR3 holds 13 amino acids, cysteine through phenylalanine. The kept DNA is CDR3 alone, 39 bases in frame from the first base. The multiplex PCR relied on 52 forward TRBV primers and 13 reverse TRBJ primers, and amplification bias was corrected through assay-based and computational methods. Within the immunoSEQ assay, multiplex PCR amplified rearranged TRB loci from genomic DNA. TRB amplicons were sequenced on an Illumina HiSeq platform. The published analysis was carried out like this. Raw sequences were error-filtered and aligned to reference gene sequences by custom algorithms and were subsequently analyzed with the immunoSEQ online tools. Frequencies of productive and nonproductive TRB rearrangements were assessed among unique sequences as well as among total sequences. The likelihood of self-reactivity was estimated by examining two features, hydrophobicity and amino acid composition, of TRB CDR3 positions 6 and 7. Group comparisons used t tests, Mann-Whitney tests or two-way ANOVA run in Prism software. Drawn from immuneACCESS, this table holds only the in-frame rearrangements with V and J called that TCRdb kept. Clones are partly lost; checked studies trace under half to an unresolved V gene and leave the rest unexplained. V, J and clone size reflect that table, while D and trimming were determined from the DNA. For this sample there are about 18,000 clones; about 92% appear just once. 25% to 35% of the sample comes from the top ten.

Every CD3G-deficient patient showed evidence of autoimmunity, and the autoimmunity was more severe in two of the patients. Patients were tested at ages ranging from 2 to 39 years, and reduced naive and increased memory CD4+ and CD8+ T-cell proportions were found in the patients. About 6 individuals with CD3G deficiency were included in the patient group. An international network of physicians across the United States, Europe and Asia provided the patient samples and clinical data. Peripheral blood mononuclear cells were isolated by Ficoll density separation. A FACSAria cell sorter was used to isolate CD3+ CD8+ CD4- T cells. This clone was observed a single time. This receptor's antigen is unknown. No qualities accompany the bases; no much larger clone lies one base away.

Sequencing was performed on CD8+ T cells sorted from blood. This chain joins TRBV5-1 to TRBJ2-7; the D segment might be TRBD1 or TRBD2, since each matches 7 bases. The TCR originated in a person aged 18 to 30 with CD3G deficiency. The CDR3 reads as follows: CASSRSGGEEQYF. The bases read TGCGCCAGCAGCCGATCAGGGGGGGAAGAGCAGTACTTC.